A single sample is the source of the 32 T cell receptor beta chains below, sequenced in a study of tumor and adjacent non-tumor tissue in lung cancer. TCRbeta libraries were built with three rounds of nested PCR, modified from ARM-PCR. TCRdb analysed the multiplex PCR reads with MiXCR anew, one entry per CDR3 protein. Of around 80,000 distinct CDR3 sequences in the sample, about 82% were seen once. This sample's RNA came from whole unsorted tissue. Distant lung tissue was collected more than 3 cm away from the tumor edge. Source material: distant non-tumor lung tissue. These receptor sequences come from a man in his sixties with non-small cell lung cancer.

Comment on this clonotype: This CDR3 fails to terminate in the conserved phenylalanine or tryptophan, so it likely reflects a read error. The chain carries TRBV11-2 and TRBJ2-3, with D possibly being TRBD1 (6 bases). CDR3 length: 16 residues. Germline values: CDR1 SGHAT, CDR2 FQNNGV. CDR3 region: CASNLVSGVATDTQYI. CDR3 bases: TGTGCCAGCAACTTAGTATCAGGGGTTGCTACAGATACGCAGTATATT.

On this clonotype: This CDR3 is missing its conserved last phenylalanine or tryptophan, likely due to a read error. The limits of the CDR3 on the DNA are not certain, so only TCRdb's listed CDR3 is given. CDR3 protein: CASSFFGGSNQPKHL. The chain is built from TRBV5-4 and TRBJ1-5; no check of the table's D call, TRBD1, against the DNA was made. Both ends counted, the CDR3 spans 15 residues. Germline CDR1 and CDR2: SGHNT and YYREEE (reference sequence).

About this clonotype itself: Just one base apart from a much larger clone, this may be a read error. V and J are TRBV20-1 and TRBJ2-7, with 11 bases fitting TRBD1. V lost 0 bases, J lost 6 bases, and 13 bases stayed unmatched. The CDR3 length is 17 residues. Germline CDR1 reads DFQATT; CDR2 reads SNEGSKA (reference sequence). The CDR3 protein is CSARDLRGQGAPLEQYF. As DNA, the CDR3 is TGCAGTGCTAGAGACCTTCGCGGACAGGGGGCGCCCCTCGAGCAGTACTTC.

With regard to this clonotype: A read error is possible here, since a much larger clone lies one base away. The chain uses TRBV5-1 and TRBJ2-6, with unresolved D. The length of the CDR3 is 15 residues. V shed 5 bases and J shed 0 bases, with 9 bases lying between them. Germline loops: CDR1 SGHRS, CDR2 YFSETQ. CDR3 region: CASRSQNSGANVLTF. For the CDR3, the DNA is TGCGCCAGCAGGTCTCAAAACTCTGGGGCCAACGTCCTGACTTTC.

Comment on this clonotype: A junction boundary mismatches the germline segment, possibly from a read error. The V and J genes are TRBV6-6 and TRBJ2-5; 8 bases fit TRBD2. Germline assignment: CDR1 MNHNY and CDR2 SVGAGI (reference sequence). The length of the CDR3 is 19 residues. CDR3 residues: CDSSSPHRGTNGRAETQYF. The CDR3 DNA is TGTGACAGCAGTTCCCCCCACCGGGGGACTAACGGGAGGGCAGAGACCCAGTACTTC.

This clonotype was found many times. The V gene is TRBV12-3 or TRBV12-4, the J gene TRBJ2-1; D not resolved. V lost 3 bases, J lost 0 bases, and 18 bases lay in between. This CDR3 region has 18 residues. CDR3 residues: CASSFLPTGQSSYNEQFF. DNA for the CDR3: TGTGCCAGCAGTTTTCTTCCGACTGGCCAGAGCTCCTACAATGAGCAGTTCTTC.

The chain couples TRBV7-9 to TRBJ2-7; tentative D call: TRBD2 (5 bases). The CDR3 extends over 17 amino acids. Trimming left V 4 bases short and J 2 bases short, with 21 bases between. The germline CDR1 and CDR2 sequences are SEHNR and FQNEAQ (reference sequence). CDR3 loop: CASSSPQAEEPTYEQYF. The CDR3 DNA reads TGTGCCAGCAGCTCCCCCCAAGCGGAAGAGCCCACCTACGAGCAGTACTTC.

Comment on this clonotype: This CDR3 fails to terminate in the conserved phenylalanine or tryptophan, so it likely reflects a read error. The chain recombines TRBV11-2 with TRBJ2-5; D is perhaps TRBD1 (5 bases). The germline V and J ends were trimmed by 7 bases and 5 bases, with 14 bases remaining between them. In germline, CDR1 is SGHAT, CDR2 FQNNGV. The CDR3 has 13 amino acids. The CDR3 coding sequence is TGTGCCAGCACCTCTACAGGCGAGGAGACCCAGTACTTA. It specifies CASTSTGEETQYL.

Concerning this clonotype itself: The junction and the germline gene differ at one end; a read error may be behind it. The gene calls are TRBV4-2 and TRBJ1-1; no clear D. From germline, CDR1 is LGHNA and CDR2 YNFKEQ. This CDR3 is 15 amino acids long. The CDR3 reads CASSQAEGLNTKAFF. In DNA form, the CDR3 reads TGTGCCAGCAGTCAAGCGGAGGGTTTGAACACTAAAGCTTTCTTT.

To note about this clonotype: This CDR3 fails to terminate in the conserved phenylalanine or tryptophan, so it likely reflects a read error. The chain joins TRBV5-5 to TRBJ2-5; tentatively, D is TRBD1 (5 bases). The CDR3 loop spans 14 amino acids. Germline-derived CDR1 and CDR2 are SGHKS and YYEKEE (reference sequence). The CDR3, as DNA: TGTGCTAGCAGCTTGATGCAGGGCGAGAGAAGCCAGTACTTG. Amino acids: CASSLMQGERSQYL.

This rearrangement joins TRBV11-3 to TRBJ2-2; 9 bases line up with TRBD2. The ends lost 4 bases at V and 9 bases at J; junction bases unmatched: 18. CDR3 length: 18 amino acids. From germline, CDR1 is SGHNT and CDR2 YENEEA. CDR3 sequence reads: CASSSRGAGGCSARELFF. The CDR3 nucleotides are TGTGCCAGCAGCTCCCGGGGAGCGGGAGGATGCAGTGCCAGGGAGCTGTTTTTT.

This clonotype was counted at least ten times. This sequence joins TRBV7-8 and TRBJ2-3; D may correspond to TRBD1 or TRBD2 (5 bases each). This CDR3 contains 15 residues. Germline lookup yields CDR1 SGHVS and CDR2 FQNEAQ. Trimming cost V 2 bases and J 6 bases, with 15 bases left between them. The CDR3 loop is CASSLPGPKEDTQYF. CDR3 nucleotides: TGTGCCAGCAGCTTACCGGGACCCAAAGAGGATACGCAGTATTTT.

Comments on this clonotype: Germline is not matched at one junction end, which may reflect a read error. This chain uses TRBV6-5 with TRBJ2-6; TRBD2 might be the D (6 bases). Germline values: CDR1 MNHEY, CDR2 SVGAGI. This CDR3 is 17 amino acids long. The CDR3 region is CARSLTGASSGANVLTF. The CDR3 DNA is TGTGCCAGGAGCCTAACGGGAGCCAGCTCTGGTGCCAACGTCCTGACTTTC.

Comment on this clonotype: The junction differs from germline at one of its ends, possibly a read error. The chain recombines TRBV11-1 with TRBJ2-7, with TRBD1 identical over 9 bases. This CDR3 contains 13 residues. The germline V gene has CDR1 SGHAT and CDR2 FQDESV (reference sequence). Written as DNA, the CDR3 is TGTACCAGCAGCACGGACAGGGGTGGAGAGCAATACTTC. Protein: CTSSTDRGGEQYF.

A word on this clonotype: At one end the junction does not follow the germline gene, possibly because of a read error. The J gene is TRBJ2-3, the V gene TRBV30; TRBD2 matches at 8 bases. Looked up from germline, CDR1 is GTSNPN and CDR2 is SVGIG (reference sequence). CDR3 size: 17 residues. The CDR3 coding sequence is TGTGCCTGGAGTGTCGGAGCGGGAGTGGGTCTCACAGATACCCAGTATTTC. Its translation: CAWSVGAGVGLTDTQYF.

This clonotype is a singleton in its sample. At one boundary the junction diverges from the germline segment, which might be a read error. V is TRBV4-3 and J is TRBJ2-6, with D possibly TRBD1 on 5 matching bases. The CDR3 sequence is 16 residues long. Germline values: CDR1 LGHNA, CDR2 YSLEER. The CDR3 protein is CASSQEAVSGADVLTF. CDR3 DNA sequence: TGCGCCAGCAGTCAAGAGGCGGTATCTGGGGCCGACGTCCTGACTTTC.

Notes on this clonotype: Likely a read error: the CDR3 ends without its conserved phenylalanine or tryptophan. The chain links TRBV5-1 to TRBJ2-1; 12 bases map to TRBD1. Germline loops: CDR1 SGHRS, CDR2 YFSETQ. The CDR3 runs to 14 residues. J was trimmed by 9 bases and V by 8 bases; bases with no gene match: 9. CDR3 amino acids: CASRVGQGALEQFS. For the CDR3, the DNA is TGCGCCAGTAGAGTGGGACAGGGGGCACTTGAGCAGTTCTCC.

Details on this clonotype: A read error is possible here, since a much larger clone lies one base away. The rearrangement joins TRBV4-2 to TRBJ2-7, with 10 bases lining up with TRBD1. The CDR3 covers 16 residues. Losses at the gene ends were 1 base for V and 3 bases for J; bases not matched to a gene: 6. CDR1 and CDR2 from the germline V gene are LGHNA and YNFKEQ. The CDR3 spells CASSQGGGDRGYEQYF. CDR3 coding DNA: TGTGCCAGCAGCCAAGGGGGAGGGGACAGGGGCTACGAGCAGTACTTC.

Remarks on this clonotype: The junction and the germline gene differ at one end; a read error may be behind it. The V gene is TRBV20-1, the J gene TRBJ2-1; the D gene is possibly TRBD2 (6 bases). The CDR3 has 15 amino acids. Per the germline V gene, CDR1 is DFQATT and CDR2 is SNEGSKA (reference sequence). DNA for the CDR3: TGCAGTTCTAGAGAGGGTAGAGGGAGGAGCAAAGAGCAGTTCTTC. It codes for CSSREGRGRSKEQFF.

As regards this clonotype: Germline and junction disagree at one end, which may indicate a read error. This sequence joins TRBV6-5 and TRBJ2-6; TRBD2 aligns across 9 bases. The CDR3 spans 17 residues. CDR1 and CDR2 from the germline V gene are MNHEY and SVGAGI. CDR3 sequence (DNA): TGTGCCAGCAGTTTAGCGGGGGCCAACTCTTGGGCCAACGTCCTGACGTTC. It yields the protein CASSLAGANSWANVLTF.

The V call is TRBV4-1, the J call TRBJ1-1, with D tentatively TRBD1 (6 bases). The V gene lost 5 bases and the J gene lost 5 bases, with 24 bases spanning the gap. Germline V gene lookup returns CDR1 MGHRA and CDR2 YSYEKL. There are 17 residues in the CDR3. This CDR3 is CASSEPTGGPRNTEAFF. The CDR3 DNA reads TGCGCCAGCAGCGAACCGACAGGCGGGCCAAGGAATACTGAAGCTTTCTTT.

As for this clonotype: An end of the junction does not agree with germline; a read error may underlie this. J is TRBJ1-5 and V is TRBV6-5; 7 nucleotides line up with TRBD1. This CDR3 has 15 amino acids. CDR1 is MNHEY and CDR2 is SVGAGI in the germline V gene. The CDR3 DNA is TGTGCCAGCAATTACAGTGGACAGGTTTGTCAGCCCCAACATTTT. Residues: CASNYSGQVCQPQHF.

Of note for this clonotype: The junction does not match germline at one end; this may be a read error. This sequence joins TRBV11-2 and TRBJ2-6; D possibly corresponds to TRBD1 (6 bases). CDR3 size: 19 residues. Germline CDR1 reads SGHAT; CDR2 reads FQNNGV. The CDR3 nucleotides read TGTGCCAGCAGCTTAGTTCCAAATGACAGGTCCTCTGGGGCCAACGTCCTGACCTTC. Protein product: CASSLVPNDRSSGANVLTF.

The rearrangement joins TRBV4-2 to TRBJ2-2; possibly TRBD1 or TRBD2 for D (5 bases each). Per the germline V gene, CDR1 is LGHNA and CDR2 is YNFKEQ. V lost 0 bases to trimming and J lost 8 bases, with 13 bases between them. CDR3 length equals 15 residues. The CDR3 here is CASSQDSGTDGELFF. The CDR3 region has the DNA TGTGCCAGCAGCCAAGATTCAGGGACCGATGGGGAGCTGTTTTTT.

A remark on this clonotype: The CDR3 does not close with the conserved phenylalanine or tryptophan, likely indicating a read error. No DNA is shown, since the ends of the CDR3 on it are uncertain; the CDR3 is the one TCRdb lists. The chain is built from TRBV29-1 and TRBJ1-1. The germline V gene has CDR1 SQVTM and CDR2 ANQGSEA. The CDR3 is 12 amino acids long, termini counted. The CDR3 here is CSVEGGSAEVFL.

Notes on this clonotype: Here the CDR3 omits its conserved ending phenylalanine or tryptophan, so a read error is the likely source. The chain has TRBV20-1 and TRBJ2-7; TRBD2 agrees at 14 bases. This CDR3 has 15 amino acids. Germline assignment: CDR1 DFQATT and CDR2 SNEGSKA (reference sequence). The ends lost 1 base at V and 5 bases at J; junction bases unmatched: 4. CDR3 sequence reads: CSARGLAGGEHEQYI. The CDR3 DNA reads TGCAGTGCTAGAGGACTAGCGGGAGGGGAACACGAGCAGTACATC.

Comment on this clonotype: Mismatch with germline at one junction end may stem from a read error. The chain employs TRBV20-1 and TRBJ2-5, with a weak D call TRBD2 (8 bases). In germline, CDR1 is DFQATT, CDR2 SNEGSKA (reference sequence). This CDR3 region has 17 residues. The CDR3 spells CSARDRETSEGALPQYF. The DNA of the CDR3 is TGTAGTGCTAGAGATCGGGAGACTAGCGAGGGGGCGCTTCCCCAGTACTTC.

As to this clonotype: An end of the junction differs from the germline gene, which may be a read error. The genes are TRBV29-1 and TRBJ2-5; possibly TRBD2 for D (6 bases). Germline V CDR1 and CDR2: SQVTM, ANQGSEA. The CDR3 is 14 amino acids. The CDR3 sequence: CRVGSSELPETQYF. In nucleotides, the CDR3 is TGCAGGGTTGGGTCTAGCGAACTGCCAGAGACCCAGTACTTC.

The chain joins TRBV7-8 to TRBJ2-3; 10 bases are shared with TRBD2. Trimming removed 9 bases from V and 2 bases from J; junction bases left unmatched: 11. CDR1 and CDR2 from the germline V gene are SGHVS and FQNEAQ. The CDR3 covers 16 residues. The CDR3 DNA reads as TGTGCCAGTAACTTCGGGACTAGCGCCTACACAGATACGCAGTATTTT. Its translation: CASNFGTSAYTDTQYF. Using reference TRBV7-8 and TRBJ2-3 for the parts outside the CDR3, the full variable domain is GAGVSQSPRYKVAKRGQDVALRCDPISGHVSLFWYQQALGQGPEFLTYFQNEAQLDKSGLPSDRFFAERPEGSVSTLKIQRTQQEDSAVYLCASNFGTSAYTDTQYFGPGTRLTVL.

This chain links TRBV11-2 with TRBJ1-1; D is perhaps TRBD1 (5 bases). The CDR3 runs 13 residues. Germline assignment: CDR1 SGHAT and CDR2 FQNNGV. DNA for the CDR3: TGTGTCAACAGCTTAAGAGGGGACACTGAAGCTTTCTTT. The encoded protein is CVNSLRGDTEAFF.

The gene calls are TRBV20-1 and TRBJ1-4, with 7 bases fitting TRBD1. V gave up 4 bases and J gave up 7 bases; unmatched junction bases: 18. Germline V gene sequence: CDR1 DFQATT, CDR2 SNEGSKA (reference sequence). The CDR3 is 17 residues long. CDR3 region: CSAKGAEQGTLLEKLFF. CDR3 nucleotides: TGCAGTGCTAAGGGGGCGGAACAGGGGACCTTACTTGAAAAACTGTTTTTT.

This clonotype appeared many times. The chain combines TRBV19 with TRBJ2-3; D is possibly TRBD1 (5 bases). This CDR3 is built from 15 residues. Trimming took 2 bases from V and 6 from J, leaving 15 bases between them. CDR1 LNHDA and CDR2 SQIVND come from the germline V gene (reference sequence). DNA of the CDR3: TGTGCCAGTAGTATACGGGCAGGGTCTAAGGATACGCAGTATTTT. This translates into CASSIRAGSKDTQYF.